This paragraph reports one T cell receptor beta chain. This specimen comes from a study of shared T cell receptors in the human thymus. This table comes from immunoSEQ multiplex PCR, and its TCRdb copy is limited to in-frame clones, with some not included. The data contain hundreds of thousands of clones, roughly 90% of them singletons. CDR3 length: 15 residues. V shed 3 bases and J 5 bases; nucleotides not matched to a gene: 7. CDR1 is KGHSH and CDR2 is LQKENI in the germline V gene. The same sample was also studied in work on human thymus T cells. As that report states: An apparent bias in V and J gene usage was seen in thymic and blood repertoires.

The J gene is TRBJ1-1, the V gene TRBV18; TRBD1 matches at 9 bases. The sample consisted of thymocytes. The TCR comes from a boy under two years old with a congenital heart defect. CDR3 DNA: TGTGCCAGCTCACCGGGACAGGGAGTAATAACTGAAGCTTTCTTT. Translating gives CASSPGQGVITEAFF.